This T cell receptor (beta chain) comes out of a study of OX40 agonist ivuxolimab in advanced cancers. Study-level information: Every 2 weeks, patients got intravenous ivuxolimab at one of six dose levels (0.01-10 mg/kg). Aged roughly 23 to 80 with a mean of approximately 60 years, they were more than 80% male. Allowance was made for prior anti-PD-1, anti-PD-L1 or anti-CTLA-4 therapy, and roughly 40% had some. Partial responses were observed in three patients, of whom one had hepatocellular carcinoma and two had cutaneous melanoma.

Using immunoSEQ multiplex PCR, the repertoire was profiled, and TCRdb retains in-frame clones only, with some absent. The data contain roughly 100,000 clones, about 96% of them singletons. The CDR3 covers 12 residues. The germline V and J ends were trimmed by 2 bases and 6 bases, with 5 bases remaining between them. Per germline, CDR1 SGHDN and CDR2 FVKESK. The receptor was isolated from an adult with an advanced solid tumor such as melanoma, head and neck, liver or kidney cancer. Specimen: CD4+ or CD8+ T cells sorted from blood, collected in a trial of the OX40 agonist ivuxolimab. The genes are TRBV14 and TRBJ2-1; D is ambiguous. CDR3 loop: CASSQLFNEQFF. For the CDR3, the DNA is TGTGCCAGCAGCCAACTATTCAATGAGCAGTTCTTC.